The present entry profiles one TCR beta chain with its context. Its antigen is currently unknown. Within the sample, other DNA sequences also encode this same CDR3. This record belongs to a study of shared clonotypes between healthy human individuals. Study results and limitations: What naive subsets generally showed was a larger estimated richness than memory subsets showed.

In the sorted-subset replicate PCRs, approximately 200 ng DNA, 30,000 or so T cell genomes, was used. Produced via immunoSEQ multiplex PCR; TCRdb's table is partial and in-frame only. The data show roughly 770,000 clones, with roughly 96% seen just once and less than 0.25% held by the top ten. CD45RO-negative cells were positively selected for CCR7, leaving out terminally differentiated effector memory CD45RA+ cells. Each donor was a Caucasian adult residing in Nashville, Tennessee. Sequenced input: naive CD8+ T cells sorted from blood. The source is a man aged 25 to 45 in good health.

CDR3 in DNA: TGCGCCAGCAGCTGGTCCCTTAGCGGAAAAACCTACGAGCAGTACTTC. Amino acid sequence: CASSWSLSGKTYEQYF. The chain has TRBV5-1 and TRBJ2-7; possible D gene TRBD2, 6 bases. The CDR3 is made up of 16 amino acids. The germline gives CDR1 SGHRS, CDR2 YFSETQ. V shed 3 bases and J shed 2 bases, with 18 bases lying between them.